The rows below give T cell receptor beta chains drawn from one sample of a study of T cells after yellow fever vaccination. TCRdb reprocessed the 5' RACE reads via MiXCR and lists one record per CDR3 protein. The table shows about 260,000 distinct CDR3 sequences, with 10% to 15% occurring only once. Sequenced here: CD4+ T cells sorted from PBMCs, sampled 45 days after the yellow fever booster vaccination. The receptors were gathered from a man aged 25-45 years who received the YFV17D yellow fever vaccine. Both conserved end residues are part of each CDR3. The order of the fields is D gene, clone size, J gene, V gene, CDR3 length, CDR3 DNA, CDR3 protein. A D gene is named only where the DNA matches it firmly. Size is stated for part of the rows, as once, few or many counts, or as a class when the clone is expanded.

d_call: -
clone_size: -
j_call: TRBJ1-2
v_call: TRBV6-5
cdr3_length: 14
cdr3_nt: TGTGCCAGCAGTTACTCAGGACACGTCCGCGGCTACACCTTC
cdr3_aa: CASSYSGHVRGYTF

d_call: -
clone_size: few
j_call: TRBJ1-6
v_call: TRBV20-1
cdr3_length: 15
cdr3_nt: TGCAGTGCTAGTGGAGGAGTATCCTATAATTCACCCCTCCACTTT
cdr3_aa: CSASGGVSYNSPLHF

d_call: -
clone_size: few
j_call: TRBJ2-1
v_call: TRBV12-3/TRBV12-4
cdr3_length: 15
cdr3_nt: TGTGCCAGCAGTTCGGACCGGGGCAGGTGGAATGAGCAGTTCTTC
cdr3_aa: CASSSDRGRWNEQFF

d_call: TRBD2
clone_size: many
j_call: TRBJ2-1
v_call: TRBV5-1
cdr3_length: 15
cdr3_nt: TGTGCCAGCAGTTTGGGACTAGCGGAGTACAATGAGCAGTTCTTC
cdr3_aa: CASSLGLAEYNEQFF

d_call: TRBD1
clone_size: -
j_call: TRBJ2-7
v_call: TRBV7-9
cdr3_length: 14
cdr3_nt: TGTGCCAGCAGCTTAGTCGGACAGGGAGGAGAGCAGTACTTC
cdr3_aa: CASSLVGQGGEQYF

d_call: TRBD2
clone_size: -
j_call: TRBJ2-1
v_call: TRBV4-3
cdr3_length: 13
cdr3_nt: TGCGCCAGCAGCCAAGTTCCGGGACTAGGGCAGTTCTTC
cdr3_aa: CASSQVPGLGQFF

d_call: -
clone_size: -
j_call: TRBJ1-1
v_call: TRBV20-1
cdr3_length: 12
cdr3_nt: TGCAGTACCAGACAGAGGAACACTGAAGCTTTCTTT
cdr3_aa: CSTRQRNTEAFF

d_call: TRBD1
clone_size: few
j_call: TRBJ2-1
v_call: TRBV5-1
cdr3_length: 14
cdr3_nt: TGCGCCAGCAGAGAGACAGGGCCCTACAATGAGCAGTTCTTC
cdr3_aa: CASRETGPYNEQFF

d_call: TRBD1
clone_size: few
j_call: TRBJ2-7
v_call: TRBV10-3
cdr3_length: 13
cdr3_nt: TGTGCCATCAAAGGACAGGGGACCTACGAGCAGTACTTC
cdr3_aa: CAIKGQGTYEQYF

d_call: -
clone_size: few
j_call: TRBJ2-3
v_call: TRBV18
cdr3_length: 14
cdr3_nt: TGTGCCAGCTCATCGGACCAAGGGGCAGATACGCAGTATTTT
cdr3_aa: CASSSDQGADTQYF

d_call: TRBD1
clone_size: few
j_call: TRBJ2-3
v_call: TRBV5-6
cdr3_length: 14
cdr3_nt: TGTGCCAGCAGCTGGACAGGGGGCCCAGATACGCAGTATTTT
cdr3_aa: CASSWTGGPDTQYF

d_call: TRBD1
clone_size: -
j_call: TRBJ2-2
v_call: TRBV5-1
cdr3_length: 16
cdr3_nt: TGCGCCAGCAGCTCGGCCGGGACAGCGAACACCGGGGAGCTGTTTTTT
cdr3_aa: CASSSAGTANTGELFF

d_call: -
clone_size: many
j_call: TRBJ2-3
v_call: TRBV6-5
cdr3_length: 14
cdr3_nt: TGTGCCAGCAGCGGTTTAGGGGGGGCAGATACGCAGTATTTT
cdr3_aa: CASSGLGGADTQYF

d_call: -
clone_size: -
j_call: TRBJ2-7
v_call: TRBV7-9
cdr3_length: 14
cdr3_nt: TGTGCCAGCAGCAATCCCGCTGGGCGGAGCGAGCAGTACTTC
cdr3_aa: CASSNPAGRSEQYF

d_call: TRBD1
clone_size: -
j_call: TRBJ2-5
v_call: TRBV19
cdr3_length: 13
cdr3_nt: TGTGCCAGTAGTACCGACAGGGGCCGGACCCAGTACTTC
cdr3_aa: CASSTDRGRTQYF

d_call: -
clone_size: many
j_call: TRBJ2-3
v_call: TRBV7-2
cdr3_length: 14
cdr3_nt: TGTGCCAGCAGCTTAGGCCCGCCTCCCGATACGCAGTATTTT
cdr3_aa: CASSLGPPPDTQYF

d_call: -
clone_size: -
j_call: TRBJ2-3
v_call: TRBV12-3/TRBV12-4
cdr3_length: 15
cdr3_nt: TGTGCCAGCAGCCTAGGCTCGGCTACCACAGATACGCAGTATTTT
cdr3_aa: CASSLGSATTDTQYF